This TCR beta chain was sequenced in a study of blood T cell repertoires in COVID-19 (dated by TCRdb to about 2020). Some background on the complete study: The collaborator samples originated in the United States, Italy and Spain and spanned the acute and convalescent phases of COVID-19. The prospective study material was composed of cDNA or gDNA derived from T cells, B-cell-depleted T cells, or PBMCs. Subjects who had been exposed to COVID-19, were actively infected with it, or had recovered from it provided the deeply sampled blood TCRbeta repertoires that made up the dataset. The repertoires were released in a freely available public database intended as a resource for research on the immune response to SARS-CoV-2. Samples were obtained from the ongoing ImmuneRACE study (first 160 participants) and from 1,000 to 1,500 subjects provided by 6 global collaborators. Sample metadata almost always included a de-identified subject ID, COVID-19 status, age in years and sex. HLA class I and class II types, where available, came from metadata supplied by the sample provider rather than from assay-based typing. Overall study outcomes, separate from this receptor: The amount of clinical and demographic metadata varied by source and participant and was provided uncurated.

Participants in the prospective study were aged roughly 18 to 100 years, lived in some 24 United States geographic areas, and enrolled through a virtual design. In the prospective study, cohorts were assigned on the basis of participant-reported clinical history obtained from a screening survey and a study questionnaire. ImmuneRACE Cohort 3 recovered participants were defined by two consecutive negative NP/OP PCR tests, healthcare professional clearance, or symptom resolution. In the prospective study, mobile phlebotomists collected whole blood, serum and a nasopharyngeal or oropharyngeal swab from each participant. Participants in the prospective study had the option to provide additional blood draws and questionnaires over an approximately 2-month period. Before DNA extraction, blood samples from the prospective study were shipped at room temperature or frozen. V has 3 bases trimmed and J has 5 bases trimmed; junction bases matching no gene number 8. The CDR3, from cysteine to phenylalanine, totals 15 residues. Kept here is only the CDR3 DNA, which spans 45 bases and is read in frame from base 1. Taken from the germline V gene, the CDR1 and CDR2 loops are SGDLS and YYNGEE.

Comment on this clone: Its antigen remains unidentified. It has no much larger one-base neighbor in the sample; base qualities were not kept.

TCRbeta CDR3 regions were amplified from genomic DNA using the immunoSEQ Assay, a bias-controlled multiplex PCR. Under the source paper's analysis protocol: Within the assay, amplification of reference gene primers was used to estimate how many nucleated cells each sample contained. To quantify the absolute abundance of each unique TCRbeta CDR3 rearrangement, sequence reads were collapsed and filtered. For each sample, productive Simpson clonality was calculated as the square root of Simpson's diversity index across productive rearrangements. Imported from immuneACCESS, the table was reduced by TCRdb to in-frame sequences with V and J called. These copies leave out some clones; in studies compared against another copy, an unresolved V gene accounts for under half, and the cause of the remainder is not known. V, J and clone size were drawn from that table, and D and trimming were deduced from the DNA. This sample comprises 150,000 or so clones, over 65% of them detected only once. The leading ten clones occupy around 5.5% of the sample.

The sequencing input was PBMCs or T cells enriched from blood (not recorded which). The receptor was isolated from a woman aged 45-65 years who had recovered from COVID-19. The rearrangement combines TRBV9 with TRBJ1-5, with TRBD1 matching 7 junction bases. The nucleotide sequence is TGTGCCAGCAGCGCGGCAGGGGGTGGGGATCAGCCCCAGCATTTT. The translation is CASSAAGGGDQPQHF. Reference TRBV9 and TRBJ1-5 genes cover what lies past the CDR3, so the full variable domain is DSGVTQTPKHLITATGQRVTLRCSPRSGDLSVYWYQQSLDQGLQFLIQYYNGEERAKGNILERFSAQQFPDLHSELNLSSLELGDSALYFCASSAAGGGDQPQHFGDGTRLSIL.